This T cell receptor beta chain is from a study of T cell clones after liver transplantation. Study background: Graft-donor-reactive sequences were compared with third-party-reactive TCRbeta sequences from pre-transplant mixed lymphocyte reactions.

This clone showed up just a few times. The CDR3 spans 15 residues. The V and J ends lost 5 bases and 1 base respectively, with 15 bases between them. The germline CDR1 and CDR2 sequences are SEHNR and FQNEAQ (reference sequence). The protocol was immunoSEQ multiplex PCR, while the TCRdb copy is restricted to in-frame clones and leaves out a portion. Among approximately 75,000 clones listed, approximately 80% were seen once. This chain links TRBV7-9 with TRBJ2-7, with D perhaps TRBD1 (5 bases). The source of this sequence is a human patient who received a liver transplant. Some T cells may originate from the graft donor. This specimen consisted of CD4+ T cells from blood, obtained 12 months after liver transplant. This chain's CDR3 is CASSLDWGRSYEQYF. Here the CDR3 DNA reads TGTGCCAGCAGCCTTGACTGGGGCAGATCCTACGAGCAGTACTTC.